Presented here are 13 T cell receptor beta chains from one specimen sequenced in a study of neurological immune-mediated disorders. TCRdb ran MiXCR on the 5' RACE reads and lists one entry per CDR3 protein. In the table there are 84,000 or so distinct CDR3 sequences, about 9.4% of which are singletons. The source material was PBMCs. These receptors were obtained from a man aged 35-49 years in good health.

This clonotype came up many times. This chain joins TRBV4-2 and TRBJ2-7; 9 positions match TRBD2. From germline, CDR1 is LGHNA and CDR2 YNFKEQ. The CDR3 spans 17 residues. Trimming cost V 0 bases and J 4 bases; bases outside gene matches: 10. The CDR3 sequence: CASSQDLGAGGLYEQYF. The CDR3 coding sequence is TGTGCCAGCAGCCAAGATCTCGGGGCGGGGGGGCTGTACGAGCAGTACTTC.

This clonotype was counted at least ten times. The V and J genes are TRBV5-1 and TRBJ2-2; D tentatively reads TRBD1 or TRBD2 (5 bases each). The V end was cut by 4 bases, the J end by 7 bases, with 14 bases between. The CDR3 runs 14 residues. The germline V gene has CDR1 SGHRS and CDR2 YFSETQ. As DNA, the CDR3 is TGCGCCAGCAGCCGGGCCGAGGGGCTCGGGGAGCTGTTTTTT. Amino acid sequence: CASSRAEGLGELFF.

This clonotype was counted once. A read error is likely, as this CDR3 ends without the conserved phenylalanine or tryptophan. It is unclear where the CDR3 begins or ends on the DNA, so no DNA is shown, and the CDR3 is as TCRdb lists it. The CDR3 loop reads CASSLGGSGLLGSTDTKYL. The chain employs TRBV5-1 and TRBJ2-3; the D call TRBD1 from the table was never checked on the DNA. The CDR3 is made up of 19 amino acids, end residues included. Germline assignment: CDR1 SGHRS and CDR2 YFSETQ.

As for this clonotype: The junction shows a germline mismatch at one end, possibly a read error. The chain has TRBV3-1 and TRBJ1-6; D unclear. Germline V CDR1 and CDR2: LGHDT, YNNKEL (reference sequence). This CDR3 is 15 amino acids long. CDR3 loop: CASSQLSSYNSPLYF. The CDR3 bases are TGTGCCAGCAGCCAGCTTAGCTCCTATAATTCACCCCTCTACTTT.

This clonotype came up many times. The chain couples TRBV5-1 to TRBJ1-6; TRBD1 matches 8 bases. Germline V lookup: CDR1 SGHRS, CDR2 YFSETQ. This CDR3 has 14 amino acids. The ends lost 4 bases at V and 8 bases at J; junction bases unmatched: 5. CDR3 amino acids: CASSKTGDDSPLHF. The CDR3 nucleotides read TGCGCCAGCAGCAAGACAGGGGATGATTCACCCCTCCACTTT. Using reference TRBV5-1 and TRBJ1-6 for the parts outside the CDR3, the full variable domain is KAGVTQTPRYLIKTRGQQVTLSCSPISGHRSVSWYQQTPGQGLQFLFEYFSETQRNKGNFPGRFSGRQFSNSRSEMNVSTLELGDSALYLCASSKTGDDSPLHFGNGTRLTVT.

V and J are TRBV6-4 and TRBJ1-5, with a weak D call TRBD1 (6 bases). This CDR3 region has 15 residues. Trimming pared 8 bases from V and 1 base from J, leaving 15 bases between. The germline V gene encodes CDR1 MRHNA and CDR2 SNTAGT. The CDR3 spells CASVRGAGSNQPQHF. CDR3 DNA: TGTGCCAGCGTCCGGGGGGCGGGGAGCAATCAGCCCCAGCATTTT.

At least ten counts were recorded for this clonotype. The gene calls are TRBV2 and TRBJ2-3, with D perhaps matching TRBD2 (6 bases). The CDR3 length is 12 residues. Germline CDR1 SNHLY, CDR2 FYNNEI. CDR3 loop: CAQQGGTDTQYF. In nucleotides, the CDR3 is TGTGCGCAGCAGGGAGGTACAGATACGCAGTATTTT.

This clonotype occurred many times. CDR3 protein: CASSPTEWGGTEAFF. The CDR3 nucleotides are TGTGCCAGCAGCCCCACCGAGTGGGGCGGGACTGAAGCTTTCTTT. V usage is TRBV12-3 or TRBV12-4 and J usage is TRBJ1-1; weak D call: TRBD1 (5 bases). The CDR3 totals 15 residues. V was cut by 6 bases and J by 5 bases, with 19 bases left in between.

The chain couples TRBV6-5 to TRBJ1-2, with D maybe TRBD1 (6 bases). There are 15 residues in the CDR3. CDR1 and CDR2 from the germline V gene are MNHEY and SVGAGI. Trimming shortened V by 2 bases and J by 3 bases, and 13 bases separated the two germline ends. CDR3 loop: CASSYGPGADYGYTF. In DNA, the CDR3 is TGTGCCAGCAGTTACGGGCCGGGGGCAGACTATGGCTACACCTTC.

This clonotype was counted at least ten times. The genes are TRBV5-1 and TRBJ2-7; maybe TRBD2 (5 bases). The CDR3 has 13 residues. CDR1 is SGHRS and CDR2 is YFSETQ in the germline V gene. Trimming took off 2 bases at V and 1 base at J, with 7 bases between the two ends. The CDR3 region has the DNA TGCGCCAGCAGCTTCCGGGAATCCTACGAGCAGTACTTC. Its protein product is CASSFRESYEQYF.

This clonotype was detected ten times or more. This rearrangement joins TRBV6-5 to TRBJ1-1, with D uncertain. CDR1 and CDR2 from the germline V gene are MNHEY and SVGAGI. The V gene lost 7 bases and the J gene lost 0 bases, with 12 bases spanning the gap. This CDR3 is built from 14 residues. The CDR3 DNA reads TGTGCCAGCACCCCCGGGGAGGTGAACACTGAAGCTTTCTTT. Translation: CASTPGEVNTEAFF.

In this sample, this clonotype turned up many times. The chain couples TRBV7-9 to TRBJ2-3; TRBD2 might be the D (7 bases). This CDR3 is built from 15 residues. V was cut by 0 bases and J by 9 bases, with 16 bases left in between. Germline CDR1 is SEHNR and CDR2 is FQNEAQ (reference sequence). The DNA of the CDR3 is TGTGCCAGCAGCTTAGCGGGAGGGGGGGGCCACACGCAGTATTTT. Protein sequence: CASSLAGGGGHTQYF.

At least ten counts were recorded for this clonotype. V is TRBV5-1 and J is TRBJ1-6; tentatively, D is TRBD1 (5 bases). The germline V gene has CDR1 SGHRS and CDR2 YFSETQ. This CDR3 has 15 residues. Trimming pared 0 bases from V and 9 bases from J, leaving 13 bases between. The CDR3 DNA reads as TGCGCCAGCAGCTTGGAGCCGCTCGGGGGTTCACCCCTCCACTTT. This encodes CASSLEPLGGSPLHF.